These 21 T cell receptor beta chains were sequenced from one sample in a study of OX40 agonist ivuxolimab in advanced cancers. Some clones are missing from TCRdb's copy, which holds only in-frame ones; the method was immunoSEQ multiplex PCR. The data hold under 25,000 clones, with about three quarters observed a single time. The starting material was CD4+ or CD8+ T cells sorted from blood, obtained in a trial of the OX40 agonist ivuxolimab. The receptors come from an adult with an advanced solid tumor such as melanoma, head and neck, liver or kidney cancer.

This clone was counted a single time. The genes are TRBV5-1 and TRBJ2-7; possibly TRBD1 for D (6 bases). The CDR3 is 14 residues long. Germline V gene lookup returns CDR1 SGHRS and CDR2 YFSETQ. The V end lost 1 base, the J end lost 0 bases, and 8 bases lay between the germline ends. CDR3 coding DNA: TGCGCCAGCAGCTTGAACAGGGTCTCCTACGAGCAGTACTTC. This encodes CASSLNRVSYEQYF.

The chain recombines TRBV29-1 with TRBJ2-1; 8 nucleotides match TRBD2. This CDR3 comprises 15 residues. V shed 2 bases, J shed 6 bases, and the junction held 9 bases outside the gene matches. In germline, CDR1 is SQVTM, CDR2 ANQGSEA. In nucleotides, the CDR3 is TGCAGCGTTGAACATCCCAGCGGGAGCCCCAATGAGCAGTTCTTC. Amino acid sequence: CSVEHPSGSPNEQFF.

The chain combines TRBV7-9 with TRBJ1-4; weak D call: TRBD1 (5 bases). Looked up from germline, CDR1 is SEHNR and CDR2 is FQNEAQ (reference sequence). The CDR3 has 16 residues. V was clipped by 0 bases and J by 7 bases, with 15 bases between them. In DNA form, the CDR3 reads TGTGCCAGCAGCTTAGCGGGTCTCAGGGTCGGTGAAAAACTGTTTTTT. Translation gives CASSLAGLRVGEKLFF.

This clone was counted between two and nine times. The chain joins TRBV6-9 to TRBJ1-5; 7 bases match TRBD1. The CDR3 runs to 17 residues. V dropped 2 bases and J dropped 2; count of bases not matched to a gene: 9. Per the germline V gene, CDR1 is MNHGY and CDR2 is SVAAGI. CDR3 sequence (DNA): TGTGCCAGCAGTTATCACATCGACAGGGATGGCAATCAGCCCCAGCATTTT. It is translated as CASSYHIDRDGNQPQHF.

The V and J genes are TRBV6-6 and TRBJ2-1, with D perhaps matching TRBD2 (5 bases). Germline values: CDR1 MNHNY, CDR2 SVGAGI (reference sequence). CDR3 length: 16 residues. V lost 0 bases and J 4 bases, leaving 13 bases between the germline ends. CDR3 sequence reads: CASSYSRGSTYNEQFF. The CDR3 coding sequence is TGTGCCAGCAGTTACTCGAGAGGGTCAACGTACAATGAGCAGTTCTTC.

The chain couples TRBV7-9 to TRBJ2-3; TRBD1 is a possible D gene (6 bases). Germline V lookup: CDR1 SEHNR, CDR2 FQNEAQ (reference sequence). The V and J ends lost 11 bases and 2 bases respectively, with 17 bases between them. CDR3 length: 14 residues. DNA for the CDR3: TGTGCCCTAGCCCCCGACAGGCCCACAGATACGCAGTATTTT. Its protein product is CALAPDRPTDTQYF. The entire variable domain, with the rest obtained from reference TRBV7-9 and TRBJ2-3, is as follows: DTGVSQNPRHKITKRGQNVTFRCDPISEHNRLYWYRQTLGQGPEFLTYFQNEAQLEKSRLLSDRFSAERPKGSFSTLEIQRTEQGDSAMYLCALAPDRPTDTQYFGPGTRLTVL.

This clone was observed many times. V gene TRBV6-5 combines with J gene TRBJ2-3, with D tentatively TRBD1 or TRBD2 (5 bases each). V was pared by 5 bases and J by 6 bases, with 15 bases between. From germline, CDR1 is MNHEY and CDR2 SVGAGI. The CDR3 has 14 amino acids. CDR3 amino acids: CASSGDLERDTQYF. CDR3 DNA: TGTGCCAGCAGTGGGGACCTAGAGAGGGATACGCAGTATTTT.

The chain is built from TRBV7-8 and TRBJ2-1; 8 bases line up with TRBD1. Germline lookup yields CDR1 SGHVS and CDR2 FQNEAQ. The CDR3 covers 17 residues. The ends lost 3 bases at V and 0 bases at J; junction bases unmatched: 7. The CDR3 coding sequence is TGTGCCAGCAGCTTGTCCAGGACAGGGCCCTCCTACAATGAGCAGTTCTTC. This translates into CASSLSRTGPSYNEQFF.

This chain joins TRBV28 and TRBJ1-4; a possible D gene is TRBD1 (6 bases). The V gene's germline CDR1 is MDHEN and CDR2 SYDVKM. This CDR3 contains 15 residues. V was cut by 6 bases and J by 0 bases, with 11 bases left in between. Here the CDR3 reads CASRRGQSTNEKLFF. DNA for the CDR3: TGTGCCAGCAGGAGAGGACAGTCAACTAATGAAAAACTGTTTTTT.

This rearrangement joins TRBV7-9 to TRBJ2-3, with 9 bases matching TRBD1. Per germline, CDR1 SEHNR and CDR2 FQNEAQ (reference sequence). J was trimmed by 6 bases and V by 1 base; bases with no gene match: 11. The CDR3 covers 17 residues. CDR3 nucleotide sequence: TGTGCCAGCAGCTTAGTCACAGGGGGCCCTTTCTCGGATACGCAGTATTTT. It specifies CASSLVTGGPFSDTQYF. The whole variable domain, remainder taken from reference TRBV7-9 and TRBJ2-3, is DTGVSQNPRHKITKRGQNVTFRCDPISEHNRLYWYRQTLGQGPEFLTYFQNEAQLEKSRLLSDRFSAERPKGSFSTLEIQRTEQGDSAMYLCASSLVTGGPFSDTQYFGPGTRLTVL.

J is TRBJ2-1 and V is TRBV6-1; 7 nucleotides line up with TRBD1. With 4 bases clipped from V and 1 base from J, the junction kept 7 bases outside the gene matches. In germline, CDR1 is MNHNS, CDR2 SASEGT. The CDR3 is made up of 16 amino acids. For the CDR3, the DNA is TGTGCCAGCAGTGCCCCAGGGGGTCTTTCCTACAATGAGCAGTTCTTC. Its protein is CASSAPGGLSYNEQFF.

V and J are TRBV6-1 and TRBJ2-3; TRBD2 is a possible D gene (7 bases). V lost 1 base, J lost 4 bases, and 12 bases lay in between. The CDR3 extends over 15 amino acids. Looked up from germline, CDR1 is MNHNS and CDR2 is SASEGT. For the CDR3, the DNA is TGTGCCAGCAGTGAAGAGGGGGGGAGTGCAGATACGCAGTATTTT. Its translation: CASSEEGGSADTQYF.

This clone was seen once. This chain connects TRBV7-6 to TRBJ2-2; maybe TRBD2 (5 bases). CDR3 length: 17 residues. The germline gives CDR1 SGHVS, CDR2 FNYEAQ. The V gene lost 1 base and the J gene lost 6 bases, with 18 bases spanning the gap. Here the CDR3 DNA reads TGTGCCAGCAGCTTAGGGACTCTCCCGATTAGGCCCGGGGAGCTGTTTTTT. Protein: CASSLGTLPIRPGELFF.

The genes are TRBV25-1 and TRBJ2-5; D might be TRBD2 (7 bases). The DNA end favors TRBJ2-7, so the J call may be wrong. The CDR3 spans 14 residues. CDR1 and CDR2 (germline): MGHDK, SYGVNS. The CDR3 DNA is TGTGCCAGCAGTGAAGGGGGGGGCCAGGACGAGCAGTACTTC. It is translated as CASSEGGGQDEQYF.

V gene TRBV7-8 combines with J gene TRBJ2-3; 8 nucleotides match TRBD2. V dropped 1 base and J dropped 6; count of bases not matched to a gene: 6. This CDR3 comprises 15 residues. Germline assignment: CDR1 SGHVS and CDR2 FQNEAQ. The chain's CDR3 is CASSLETGGPDTQYF. The DNA for the CDR3 is TGTGCCAGCAGCTTAGAAACGGGGGGGCCCGATACGCAGTATTTT.

This chain links TRBV5-1 with TRBJ1-3; 8 nucleotides match TRBD1. The CDR3 extends over 15 amino acids. The junction had 2 bases not matched to a gene; V was cut back by 0 bases and J by 3 bases. The V gene's germline CDR1 is SGHRS and CDR2 YFSETQ. CDR3 bases: TGCGCCAGCAGCTTGGATGGGACAGGTGGAAACACCATATATTTT. Translating gives CASSLDGTGGNTIYF.

This clone was seen a handful of times. This chain joins TRBV2 and TRBJ2-7; no reliable D call. This CDR3 is built from 13 residues. Germline-derived CDR1 and CDR2 are SNHLY and FYNNEI. The germline V and J ends were trimmed by 4 bases and 2 bases, with 9 bases remaining between them. The CDR3 loop reads CASSAFRAYEQYF. The CDR3 DNA follows: TGTGCCAGCAGTGCCTTTAGGGCCTACGAGCAGTACTTC. Filled out from reference TRBV2 and TRBJ2-7, the complete variable domain reads EPEVTQTPSHQVTQMGQEVILRCVPISNHLYFYWYRQILGQKVEFLVSFYNNEISEKSEIFDDQFSVERPDGSNFTLKIRSTKLEDSAMYFCASSAFRAYEQYFGPGTRLTVT.

The J gene is TRBJ1-6, the V gene TRBV6-5, with D unclear. The V gene's germline CDR1 is MNHEY and CDR2 SVGAGI. The CDR3 length is 16 residues. V lost 4 bases, J lost 8 bases, and 18 bases lay in between. The CDR3 protein is CASSLLNSPQDSPLHF. In DNA form, the CDR3 reads TGTGCCAGCAGTTTATTAAACAGCCCTCAAGATTCACCCCTCCACTTT.

The rearrangement links TRBV29-1 to TRBJ2-7; D is perhaps TRBD1 (5 bases). The CDR3 extends over 12 amino acids. V was cut by 3 bases and J by 5 bases, with 11 bases left in between. CDR1 is SQVTM and CDR2 is ANQGSEA in the germline V gene. The CDR3 sequence is CSVETEHHEQYF. The CDR3 bases are TGCAGCGTTGAGACAGAGCACCACGAGCAGTACTTC.

CDR3 amino acids: CASSQFGTGDYYEQYF. The CDR3 DNA reads TGTGCCAGCAGCCAATTCGGCACGGGGGACTACTACGAGCAGTACTTC. This chain links TRBV5-5 with TRBJ2-7; 7 nucleotides align to TRBD2. The trim removed 4 bases at V and 3 bases at J, leaving 13 bases unmatched. This CDR3 region has 16 residues. Germline CDR1 SGHKS, CDR2 YYEKEE (reference sequence).

The V call is TRBV7-6, the J call TRBJ2-1; no clear D. The CDR3 runs 13 residues. The germline CDR1 and CDR2 sequences are SGHVS and FNYEAQ. Trimming removed 2 bases from V and 6 bases from J, with 8 bases in between. The CDR3 here is CASSLSLSNEQFF. The CDR3 bases are TGTGCCAGCAGCTTATCCCTCTCCAATGAGCAGTTCTTC.